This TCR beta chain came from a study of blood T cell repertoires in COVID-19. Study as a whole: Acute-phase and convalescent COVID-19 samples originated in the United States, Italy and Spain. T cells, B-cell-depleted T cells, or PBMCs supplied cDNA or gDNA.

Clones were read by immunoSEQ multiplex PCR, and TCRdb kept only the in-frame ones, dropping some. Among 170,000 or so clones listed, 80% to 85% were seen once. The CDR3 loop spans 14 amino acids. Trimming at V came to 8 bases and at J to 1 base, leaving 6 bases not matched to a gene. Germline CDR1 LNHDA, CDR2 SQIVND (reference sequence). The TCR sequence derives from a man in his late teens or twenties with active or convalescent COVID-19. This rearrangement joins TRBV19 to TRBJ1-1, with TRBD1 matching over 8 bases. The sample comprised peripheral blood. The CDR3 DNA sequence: TGTGCCAGTGGGGTCCAGGGGGCGAACACTGAAGCTTTCTTT. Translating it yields CASGVQGANTEAFF.